The 10 T cell receptor beta chains listed next were all sequenced from one sample in a study of cytomegalovirus exposure and HLA in healthy donors. In the PCR, 60 Vbeta and 13 Jbeta primers were used. Method: immunoSEQ multiplex PCR; TCRdb's copy keeps in-frame clones and lacks some. There are 150,000 to 200,000 clones in the sample; over 75% occur only once, and under 1.5% lies in the top ten. Source material: PBMCs. Source of these receptors: a woman aged 25 to 45 in good health and CMV-seronegative.

V usage is TRBV5-4 and J usage is TRBJ2-7; 8 bases line up with TRBD1. The CDR3 extends over 16 amino acids. V lost 4 bases and J lost 6; bases outside the gene matches: 15. CDR1 and CDR2 from the germline V gene are SGHNT and YYREEE (reference sequence). The CDR3 DNA reads TGTGCCAGCAGCCTCGAAGGTGCCCAGGGGGCTGGCGAGCAGTACTTC. Its protein product is CASSLEGAQGAGEQYF.

The gene calls are TRBV6-5 and TRBJ2-5; maybe TRBD2 (5 bases). There are 14 residues in the CDR3. Trimming cost V 6 bases and J 0 bases, with 11 bases left between them. In germline, CDR1 is MNHEY, CDR2 SVGAGI. CDR3 bases: TGTGCCAGCAGGGTTCCGGGGTACCAAGAGACCCAGTACTTC. It specifies CASRVPGYQETQYF.

The rearrangement uses TRBV28 and TRBJ2-7, with TRBD1 matching 9 bases. The CDR3 has 16 residues. Germline trimming cut 8 bases from V and 1 base from J; bases unmatched to any gene: 12. Germline V lookup: CDR1 MDHEN, CDR2 SYDVKM. The CDR3 nucleotides are TGTGCCAGCCAAGGGGCGGACGGGACAGGGTCCTACGAGCAGTACTTC. Translated, it gives CASQGADGTGSYEQYF.

This chain joins TRBV4-1 and TRBJ2-7, with a possible D match to TRBD1 (5 bases). Trimming shortened V by 3 bases and J by 1 base, and 19 bases separated the two germline ends. This CDR3 comprises 17 residues. Germline CDR1 is MGHRA and CDR2 is YSYEKL. In nucleotides, the CDR3 is TGCGCCAGCAGCCACCAAAGGGGCGACTTTTTGTCCTACGAGCAGTACTTC. Protein product: CASSHQRGDFLSYEQYF.

This clone was counted only a few times. The chain has TRBV5-1 and TRBJ2-1; weak D call: TRBD2 (6 bases). Per germline, CDR1 SGHRS and CDR2 YFSETQ. The CDR3 has 16 residues. Trimming cost V 0 bases and J 0 bases, with 10 bases left between them. CDR3 protein: CASSLAIGSSYNEQFF. The CDR3 bases are TGCGCCAGCAGCTTGGCTATCGGGAGCTCCTACAATGAGCAGTTCTTC.

The chain uses TRBV6-5 and TRBJ1-1, with 8 bases matching TRBD1. Per germline, CDR1 MNHEY and CDR2 SVGAGI. The V gene end was trimmed by 6 bases and the J gene end by 4 bases; junction bases not matched to a gene: 4. CDR3 length: 13 residues. The CDR3 DNA sequence: TGTGCCAGCAGACTTACAGGGGGCACTGAAGCTTTCTTT. As protein: CASRLTGGTEAFF.

CDR3 DNA: TGTGCCAGCAGCTTCACAGGCCCCGGAAACACCATATATTTT. It translates to CASSFTGPGNTIYF. The rearrangement links TRBV13 to TRBJ1-3, with a weak D call TRBD1 (5 bases). Trimming removed 3 bases at V and 4 bases at J, with 10 bases between. CDR3 size: 14 residues. Germline CDR1 reads PRHDT; CDR2 reads FYEKMQ (reference sequence).

CDR3 sequence: CASSLPGGGLYNEQFF. The CDR3 region has the DNA TGCGCCAGCAGCCTTCCTGGCGGGGGACTCTACAATGAGCAGTTCTTC. This chain links TRBV5-1 with TRBJ2-1; 7 bases align to TRBD2. The CDR3 runs 16 residues. The germline V gene has CDR1 SGHRS and CDR2 YFSETQ. The V segment lost 4 bases and the J segment 3 bases; nucleotides outside the gene matches: 10. Together with reference TRBV5-1 and TRBJ2-1, the CDR3 gives the full variable domain: KAGVTQTPRYLIKTRGQQVTLSCSPISGHRSVSWYQQTPGQGLQFLFEYFSETQRNKGNFPGRFSGRQFSNSRSEMNVSTLELGDSALYLCASSLPGGGLYNEQFFGPGTRLTVL.

This clone was detected only once. The chain combines TRBV6-5 with TRBJ1-4; 7 bases agree with TRBD1. With V trimmed by 3 bases and J by 10 bases, 11 bases remained unmatched. CDR1 is MNHEY and CDR2 is SVGAGI in the germline V gene. This CDR3 is built from 15 residues. The CDR3 sequence is CASSYYGTVGGKLFF. DNA for the CDR3: TGTGCCAGCAGTTATTACGGGACAGTGGGAGGAAAACTGTTTTTT.

CDR3 amino acids: CASSIQGPNSPLHF. Here the CDR3 DNA reads TGTGCCAGTAGTATCCAGGGCCCTAATTCACCCCTCCACTTT. The J gene is TRBJ1-6, the V gene TRBV19, with a tentative D call TRBD1 (5 bases). The germline V and J ends were trimmed by 3 bases and 6 bases, with 9 bases remaining between them. The CDR3 consists of 14 residues. Germline V CDR1 and CDR2: LNHDA, SQIVND (reference sequence).